This is a list of T cell receptor beta chains from one sample in a study of shared clonotypes between healthy human individuals. Clones were sequenced by immunoSEQ multiplex PCR, and TCRdb holds only the in-frame ones, with some missing. The sample includes roughly 2,000,000 clones, about 95% seen only once; the top ten take around 1.2%. Source material: naive CD8+ T cells sorted from blood. Receptor source: a young man in good health. Each CDR3 is given without its conserved first and last residue.

TRBV9,ASSSDPYQETQY
TRBV30,AWSPSRSSYNEQF
TRBV5-4,ASSLPGGAYEQY
TRBV11-2,ASSLDPGFYEQY
TRBV4-1,ASSLEGMGSLAEAF
TRBV7-9,ASSHGGLLQETQY
TRBV9,ASSVAGSGGYEQY
TRBV10-1,ASSAGGGTEAF
TRBV11-2,ASSLWFGGGPDWETQY
TRBV19,ASDDPKCEQY
TRBV6-1,ASNPLTGRSGEQY
TRBV7-2,ASSRVAEAYEQY
TRBV7-6,ASPLAQISYEQY
TRBV5-6,ASSFGQPGRENEKLF
TRBV27,ASSLGTGGREQY
TRBV11-1,ASSRWTGASYEQY
TRBV7-8,ASSLEVTGLNEQY
TRBV28,ASSLRGSTEAF
TRBV11-2,ASSLSGHSYEQY
TRBV7-9,ASSPTAYEQY
TRBV10-2,ASSESRGHHHEQY
TRBV5-4,ASSLGGEMSYEQY
TRBV28,ASSTIGGNQPQH
TRBV28,ASSSDREGWSNQPQH
TRBV30,AWSGPNEQF
TRBV2,ASSDHRGLGLSDTQY
TRBV29-1,SVEGADTGANVLT
TRBV5-6,ASSLWGSDTQY
TRBV29-1,SVDGGTFYNEQF
TRBV18,ASSLPLLGSGNTGELF
TRBV5-4,ASMDREETQY
TRBV6-5,ASSLQGRAEAF
TRBV28,ASSLRGAGTEAF
TRBV27,ASSLGQGTTGELF
TRBV7-9,ASSLPGVGGGHGYT
TRBV10-2,ASSETAEQF
TRBV13,ASSSGQGKGYT